Presented here are 31 T cell receptor beta chains from one specimen sequenced in a study of blood T cell repertoires in COVID-19. Produced via immunoSEQ multiplex PCR; TCRdb's table is partial and in-frame only. The repertoire includes 250,000 to 300,000 clones, around nine tenths of them detected once, and around 10% sits in the top ten. The sample comprised peripheral blood. The source is a woman aged 30 to 39 with COVID-19, enrolled during active disease.

J is TRBJ2-1 and V is TRBV19, with 12 bases fitting TRBD2. Trimming at V came to 8 bases and at J to 7 bases, leaving 3 bases not matched to a gene. CDR3 length: 13 residues. CDR1 LNHDA and CDR2 SQIVND come from the germline V gene (reference sequence). CDR3 in DNA: TGTGCCAGTGGGACTAGCGGGTTTAATGAGCAGTTCTTC. It yields the protein CASGTSGFNEQFF.

The chain links TRBV4-3 to TRBJ1-6, with 8 nucleotides matching TRBD1. Trimming took 0 bases from V and 1 from J; bases not matched to a gene: 2. The CDR3 covers 17 residues. Looked up from germline, CDR1 is LGHNA and CDR2 is YSLEER. CDR3 amino acids: CASSQDYRGSYNSPLHF. DNA for the CDR3: TGCGCCAGCAGCCAAGATTACAGGGGGTCCTATAATTCACCCCTCCACTTT.

The rearrangement joins TRBV9 to TRBJ2-2; TRBD2 aligns across 7 bases. V shed 0 bases, J shed 6 bases, and the junction held 8 bases outside the gene matches. Per the germline V gene, CDR1 is SGDLS and CDR2 is YYNGEE. The CDR3 contains 16 residues. Written as DNA, the CDR3 is TGTGCCAGCAGCGTAGATTGGGGAGGGAGCTCCGGGGAGCTGTTTTTT. This encodes CASSVDWGGSSGELFF.

The chain recombines TRBV4-3 with TRBJ2-1; 9 nucleotides align to TRBD1. CDR1 LGHNA and CDR2 YSLEER come from the germline V gene. This CDR3 has 13 residues. The ends lost 5 bases at V and 8 bases at J; junction bases unmatched: 4. For the CDR3, the DNA is TGCGCCAGCAGCACCCGGACAGGGGATGAGCAGTTCTTC. It encodes CASSTRTGDEQFF.

The V and J genes are TRBV27 and TRBJ2-1; 10 bases line up with TRBD2. The CDR3 is made up of 19 amino acids. Looked up from germline, CDR1 is MNHEY and CDR2 is SMNVEV (reference sequence). Trimming took 5 bases from V and 4 from J; bases not matched to a gene: 17. The CDR3 sequence: CASSMRSLAGAKGYNEQFF. In nucleotides, the CDR3 is TGTGCCAGCAGTATGCGTTCGCTAGCGGGAGCAAAGGGGTACAATGAGCAGTTCTTC.

The rearrangement joins TRBV7-3 to TRBJ2-7; 8 bases are shared with TRBD2. Germline V gene sequence: CDR1 SGHTA, CDR2 FQGTGA. V was clipped by 5 bases and J by 3 bases; unmatched bases: 9. This CDR3 has 15 residues. The CDR3 here is CASSEGTSGSYEQYF. The CDR3 DNA follows: TGTGCCAGCAGCGAAGGGACTAGTGGAAGCTACGAGCAGTACTTC. Drawing the rest from reference TRBV7-3 and TRBJ2-7, the complete variable domain is GAGVSQTPSNKVTEKGKYVELRCDPISGHTALYWYRQSLGQGPEFLIYFQGTGAADDSGLPNDRFFAVRPEGSVSTLKIQRTERGDSAVYLCASSEGTSGSYEQYFGPGTRLTVT.

This chain joins TRBV6-5 and TRBJ2-7; TRBD1 matches at 7 bases. CDR3 length: 15 amino acids. From germline, CDR1 is MNHEY and CDR2 SVGAGI. J lost 1 base, V lost 0 bases, and 3 bases had no gene match. The CDR3 protein is CASSYSDRRSYEQYF. In nucleotides, the CDR3 is TGTGCCAGCAGTTACTCGGACAGGAGATCCTACGAGCAGTACTTC.

This rearrangement joins TRBV27 to TRBJ1-4; D ambiguous. The CDR3 has 15 residues. The V gene's germline CDR1 is MNHEY and CDR2 SMNVEV (reference sequence). V was clipped by 5 bases and J by 4 bases, with 14 bases between them. The CDR3 coding sequence is TGTGCCAGCAGTCCGACTAGGAACCTTAATGAAAAACTGTTTTTT. Its protein product is CASSPTRNLNEKLFF.

The rearrangement uses TRBV29-1 and TRBJ2-1, with TRBD1 matching 11 bases. The CDR3 runs to 14 residues. Germline V CDR1 and CDR2: SQVTM, ANQGSEA. V trimming: 7 bases; J trimming: 5 bases; junction bases outside the gene matches: 7. The CDR3 nucleotides read TGCAGCGCCGTCGGACAGGGGGCACACAATGAGCAGTTCTTC. Encoded protein: CSAVGQGAHNEQFF.

This clone has a handful of counts. This chain uses TRBV5-4 with TRBJ1-1; 7 positions agree with TRBD1. With 4 bases clipped from V and 1 base from J, the junction kept 7 bases outside the gene matches. The CDR3 sequence is 15 residues long. Germline V lookup: CDR1 SGHNT, CDR2 YYREEE (reference sequence). CDR3 DNA: TGTGCCAGCAGCATGGACAGGACAAGGAACACTGAAGCTTTCTTT. This encodes CASSMDRTRNTEAFF.

This chain's CDR3 is CASSPTLSSGANVLTF. CDR3 DNA sequence: TGTGCCAGCAGCCCCACCCTTAGCTCTGGGGCCAACGTCCTGACTTTC. This rearrangement joins TRBV13 to TRBJ2-6; D gene ambiguous. Germline lookup yields CDR1 PRHDT and CDR2 FYEKMQ (reference sequence). V lost 5 bases to trimming and J lost 0 bases, with 11 bases between them. This CDR3 comprises 16 residues.

The chain uses TRBV2 and TRBJ1-4; D is unclear. Germline loops: CDR1 SNHLY, CDR2 FYNNEI. Trimming left V 4 bases short and J 0 bases short, with 9 bases between. The CDR3 is made up of 15 amino acids. The CDR3 region is CASSARSATNEKLFF. As DNA, the CDR3 is TGTGCCAGCAGTGCTAGGTCTGCAACTAATGAAAAACTGTTTTTT. The full variable domain, rest sourced from reference TRBV2 and TRBJ1-4, is EPEVTQTPSHQVTQMGQEVILRCVPISNHLYFYWYRQILGQKVEFLVSFYNNEISEKSEIFDDQFSVERPDGSNFTLKIRSTKLEDSAMYFCASSARSATNEKLFFGSGTQLSVL.

This clone occurred a few times. This chain joins TRBV5-1 and TRBJ2-5; perhaps TRBD1 as D (6 bases). Trimming cost V 3 bases and J 5 bases, with 17 bases left between them. The CDR3 is 15 amino acids. Germline CDR1 and CDR2: SGHRS and YFSETQ. The CDR3 sequence: CASSSSDSPRETQYF. CDR3 in DNA: TGCGCCAGCAGCTCCTCGGACAGCCCTCGGGAGACCCAGTACTTC.

V is TRBV5-1 and J is TRBJ1-1; weak D call: TRBD1 (5 bases). Deletions cut 0 bases from V and 0 bases from J, with 9 bases between. The CDR3 sequence is 15 residues long. CDR1 is SGHRS and CDR2 is YFSETQ in the germline V gene. CDR3 amino acids: CASSLDHRLNTEAFF. The CDR3 DNA is TGCGCCAGCAGCTTGGACCACAGGCTGAACACTGAAGCTTTCTTT.

This clone came up a few times. Other DNA sequences in the same sample also yield this CDR3. This rearrangement joins TRBV28 to TRBJ1-1, with a possible D match to TRBD1 (6 bases). V was cut by 6 bases and J by 0 bases, with 8 bases left in between. The CDR3 has 13 amino acids. Germline CDR1 MDHEN, CDR2 SYDVKM. The DNA of the CDR3 is TGTGCCAGCAGCCAGGGGTTGAACACTGAAGCTTTCTTT. It yields the protein CASSQGLNTEAFF.

In this sample, this clone turned up a few times. The gene calls are TRBV2 and TRBJ2-7, with D possibly being TRBD1 (6 bases). Per the germline V gene, CDR1 is SNHLY and CDR2 is FYNNEI. V dropped 6 bases and J dropped 0 bases, with 12 bases sitting between them. The CDR3 is made up of 14 amino acids. CDR3 nucleotide sequence: TGTGCCAGCAGGCACCGGGACATCTCCTACGAGCAGTACTTC. Protein product: CASRHRDISYEQYF.

In its sample, this clone was seen once. The gene calls are TRBV6-2 or TRBV6-3 and TRBJ2-7; a weak D match, TRBD2 (6 bases). The CDR3 sequence is 13 residues long. With 2 bases removed from V and 6 bases from J, the gap between germline ends came to 11 bases. Germline V gives CDR1 MNHEY, CDR2 SVGEGT. The DNA of the CDR3 is TGTGCCAGCAGTTACAGGGCGGGGTCCGAGCAGTACTTC. It encodes CASSYRAGSEQYF.

The chain links TRBV6-1 to TRBJ1-1, with 7 bases matching TRBD1. In germline, CDR1 is MNHNS, CDR2 SASEGT. The CDR3 has 13 residues. Unmatched junction bases numbered 6, after V lost 7 bases and J lost 4 bases. The CDR3 is CASIFDRVTEAFF. In nucleotides, the CDR3 is TGTGCCAGCATCTTTGACAGGGTCACTGAAGCTTTCTTT.

This clone has a single count. This rearrangement joins TRBV2 to TRBJ1-5, with D possibly matching TRBD1 (5 bases). CDR3 length equals 15 residues. The germline V and J ends were trimmed by 0 bases and 7 bases, with 13 bases remaining between them. Germline-derived CDR1 and CDR2 are SNHLY and FYNNEI. The DNA for the CDR3 is TGTGCCAGCAGTGAAGCTTCCGGGGGAGCACAGCCCCAGCATTTT. Its protein is CASSEASGGAQPQHF.

The chain joins TRBV10-3 to TRBJ1-1, with D perhaps matching TRBD1 (6 bases). The germline CDR1 and CDR2 sequences are ENHRY and SYGVKD. The ends were cut back, 4 bases at V and 6 bases at J, with 12 bases in the middle. The CDR3 runs 13 residues. This CDR3 reads CAISALDSSEAFF. CDR3 nucleotides: TGTGCCATCAGTGCCCTGGACAGTTCTGAAGCTTTCTTT.

V gene TRBV2 combines with J gene TRBJ2-7; tentative D call: TRBD1 (6 bases). CDR1 SNHLY and CDR2 FYNNEI come from the germline V gene. The CDR3 has 14 amino acids. The V end was cut by 5 bases, the J end by 2 bases, with 13 bases between. The CDR3 sequence is CASSSGVLPYEQYF. CDR3 nucleotide sequence: TGTGCCAGCAGTTCAGGGGTTCTCCCCTACGAGCAGTACTTC.

The J gene is TRBJ2-1, the V gene TRBV9; 8 positions match TRBD2. The CDR3 has 15 residues. The trim removed 4 bases at V and 6 bases at J, leaving 9 bases unmatched. CDR1 is SGDLS, CDR2 YYNGEE, per germline. The CDR3 region is CASSTLAGGFNEQFF. Here the CDR3 DNA reads TGTGCCAGCAGCACCCTAGCGGGTGGATTCAATGAGCAGTTCTTC.

V gene TRBV11-3 combines with J gene TRBJ2-1; 9 bases fit TRBD1. Germline loops: CDR1 SGHNT, CDR2 YENEEA. The CDR3 sequence is 15 residues long. J gave up 6 bases and V 1 base, and 4 bases lay outside the gene matches. In DNA form, the CDR3 reads TGTGCCAGCAGCTTAGGGACAGGGGCGGCCAATGAGCAGTTCTTC. It specifies CASSLGTGAANEQFF.

This rearrangement joins TRBV5-1 to TRBJ2-6, with 10 bases lining up with TRBD1. This CDR3 spans 18 amino acids. Germline assignment: CDR1 SGHRS and CDR2 YFSETQ. With 4 bases clipped from V and 3 bases from J, the junction kept 10 bases outside the gene matches. CDR3 region: CASSIGTGEMSGANVLTF. In DNA, the CDR3 is TGCGCCAGCAGCATCGGGACAGGGGAAATGAGTGGGGCCAACGTCCTGACTTTC.

A few counts support this clone. The chain links TRBV10-3 to TRBJ2-5, with 10 bases aligning to TRBD2. The germline CDR1 and CDR2 sequences are ENHRY and SYGVKD. The CDR3 contains 18 residues. J lost 3 bases, V lost 0 bases, and 10 bases had no gene match. The CDR3 here is CAISESTPILAGEETQYF. CDR3 bases: TGTGCCATCAGTGAGTCGACCCCCATCCTAGCGGGAGAAGAGACCCAGTACTTC.

The chain recombines TRBV9 with TRBJ2-2; TRBD1 is a possible D gene (6 bases). Trimming cost V 1 base and J 6 bases, with 13 bases left between them. CDR3 length: 15 residues. Germline CDR1 reads SGDLS; CDR2 reads YYNGEE. CDR3 coding DNA: TGTGCCAGCAGCGTACAGGGGTCCTCCGCCGGGGAGCTGTTTTTT. It yields the protein CASSVQGSSAGELFF.

V and J are TRBV7-2 and TRBJ2-1; the match to TRBD2 covers 7 bases. Looked up from germline, CDR1 is SGHTA and CDR2 is FQGNSA. The CDR3 contains 16 residues. V lost 1 base, J lost 8 bases, and 11 bases stayed unmatched. The CDR3 sequence is CASSLVITVRGDEQFF. In DNA, the CDR3 is TGTGCCAGCAGCTTAGTGATAACAGTTCGGGGGGATGAGCAGTTCTTC.

This clone was counted once. The gene calls are TRBV19 and TRBJ1-5, with D possibly TRBD1 on 5 matching bases. CDR3 length equals 15 residues. Trimming shortened V by 3 bases and J by 6 bases, and 15 bases separated the two germline ends. Germline V gene sequence: CDR1 LNHDA, CDR2 SQIVND (reference sequence). In DNA, the CDR3 is TGTGCCAGTAGTATTCCCGGCAGGGTGGTTCAGCCCCAGCATTTT. As protein: CASSIPGRVVQPQHF.

The V and J genes are TRBV28 and TRBJ1-1; D remains ambiguous. Trimming removed 6 bases from V and 4 bases from J, with 21 bases in between. The CDR3 has 16 residues. Germline CDR1 MDHEN, CDR2 SYDVKM. CDR3 loop: CASSRIGSVGGTEAFF. In nucleotides, the CDR3 is TGTGCCAGCAGCCGTATCGGGTCAGTCGGCGGCACTGAAGCTTTCTTT.

The rearrangement uses TRBV19 and TRBJ1-3; no clear D gene. V lost 3 bases and J 0 bases, leaving 15 bases between the germline ends. Germline V lookup: CDR1 LNHDA, CDR2 SQIVND (reference sequence). This CDR3 has 17 amino acids. CDR3 sequence: CASSISPTLRSGNTIYF. CDR3 bases: TGTGCCAGTAGTATTTCCCCGACTCTACGCTCTGGAAACACCATATATTTT.

The chain links TRBV5-3 to TRBJ2-7; TRBD2 matches at 10 bases. TRBV5-3 is an ORF for which the function is uncertain. J was trimmed by 7 bases and V by 0 bases; bases with no gene match: 10. The CDR3 runs to 16 residues. The CDR3 DNA follows: TGTGCCAGAAGCTTGGCCGGCCTAGCGGGAGAAGGGGAGCAGTACTTC. It codes for CARSLAGLAGEGEQYF.